A selection of T cell receptor beta chains follows, all from one sample in a study of CD8 T cells in ankylosing spondylitis. Each CDR3 protein is one row after TCRdb ran MiXCR on the 5' RACE reads. The sample carries fewer than 250,000 distinct CDR3 sequences, roughly 10% recorded once. Specimen: blood, either unsorted or a sorted T cell fraction (not recorded which). The receptors here all came from a male donor with ankylosing spondylitis or in good health (not recorded which). Each CDR3 is given with its conserved first and last residue. A D gene is named only where the DNA matches it firmly. Expanded clones get a size class; other rows say once, few or many, or leave the size out.

j_gene | abundance | v_gene | d_gene | CDR3nt | CDR3aa
TRBJ2-2 | - | TRBV7-9 | - | TGTGCCAGCAGCTTAGGAGGGGACGGGGAGCTGTTTTTT | CASSLGGDGELFF
TRBJ2-1 | few | TRBV20-1 | - | TGCAGTGCTAGCGGGGGTACCGTTGAGCAGTTCTTC | CSASGGTVEQFF
TRBJ2-5 | many | TRBV7-9 | - | TGTGCCAGCAGCCTAACTAGGATGGAGACCCAGTACTTC | CASSLTRMETQYF
TRBJ1-2 | many | TRBV7-6 | - | TGTGCCAGCAGCTCGGACTCATCCTATGGCTACACCTTC | CASSSDSSYGYTF
TRBJ2-5 | many | TRBV14 | - | TGTGCCAGCAGCATTCACTATGAAGAGACCCAGTACTTC | CASSIHYEETQYF
TRBJ1-5 | many | TRBV7-9 | TRBD1 | TGTGCCAGCAGCCTCGGGACAGGGGATTCTCAGCCCCAGCATTTT | CASSLGTGDSQPQHF
TRBJ2-1 | few | TRBV10-3 | TRBD2 | TGTGCCATCAGTGGCCAAGTTCCGCGGGAGGAGATACGTGGAGCGGATGAGCAGTTCTTC | CAISGQVPREEIRGADEQFF
TRBJ2-7 | many | TRBV7-2 | TRBD2 | TGTGCCAGCAGCCCTCCGGGGGGGGCGCCCTACGAGCAGTACTTC | CASSPPGGAPYEQYF
TRBJ2-5 | - | TRBV21-1 | - | TGTGCCAGCAGCAAAAACCATTGGACAGGGAGAGAGACCCAGTACTTC | CASSKNHWTGRETQYF
TRBJ1-1 | many | TRBV5-1 | TRBD1 | TGCGCCAGCAGCGAGACAGGGATATGGAACACTGAAGCTTTCTTT | CASSETGIWNTEAFF
TRBJ2-3 | many | TRBV5-1 | - | TGCGCCAGCAAGGCGGCAGGGGCAAGGGATACGCAGTATTTT | CASKAAGARDTQYF
TRBJ1-1 | many | TRBV5-1 | - | TGCGCCAGCAGCTTGGGTTATGAAGCTTTCTTT | CASSLGYEAFF
TRBJ2-5 | many | TRBV12-3/TRBV12-4 | - | TGTGCCAGCAGCCGGGAAGGGACACGGCTTGGAGAGACCCAGTACTTC | CASSREGTRLGETQYF
TRBJ1-1 | - | TRBV30 | - | TGTGCCTGGAGTGAAGATGGTTCGGCTGAAGCTTTCTTT | CAWSEDGSAEAFF
TRBJ1-2 | many | TRBV4-1 | - | TGCGCCAGCAGCCAGGGGAGTTTGGACTATGGCTACACCTTC | CASSQGSLDYGYTF
TRBJ2-3 | few | TRBV11-1 | - | TGTGCCAGCAGCTCCCTTGGCCCGGGCGAGAGGACGAGCACAGATACGCAGTATTTT | CASSSLGPGERTSTDTQYF
TRBJ2-3 | many | TRBV5-5 | - | TGTGCCAGCAGCTTTCCGGGAGACAGCGCAACAGATACGCAGTATTTT | CASSFPGDSATDTQYF
TRBJ2-4 | many | TRBV3-1 | - | TGTGCCAGCAGCCCCCTTAGGACGGGGCCTAAAAACATTCAGTACTTC | CASSPLRTGPKNIQYF
TRBJ2-7 | many | TRBV4-2 | TRBD2 | TGTGCCAGCAGCCAAGAAGCTCCTAGCGGGGGTAACGAGCAGTACTTC | CASSQEAPSGGNEQYF
TRBJ2-3 | many | TRBV6-4 | - | TGTGCCAGCAAGAGGGGAGGTGGTTTCGGAGATACGCAGTATTTT | CASKRGGGFGDTQYF
TRBJ2-6 | - | TRBV7-9 | - | TGTGCCAGCAGCTTACAGGGGCCTAACCCCGGGGCCAACGTCCTGACTTTC | CASSLQGPNPGANVLTF
TRBJ2-5 | - | TRBV7-9 | - | TGTGCCAGCAGCTTACTAGGACTGTGGGATCAAGAGACCCAGTACTTC | CASSLLGLWDQETQYF
TRBJ1-2 | many | TRBV20-1 | - | TGCAGTGCCGGCCCGACTTTCACCGACCACTATGGCTACACCTTC | CSAGPTFTDHYGYTF
TRBJ2-5 | few | TRBV20-1 | TRBD2 | TGCAGTGCTAGAGATGAGTGGCTAGCGGGAGGATTTAAAGAGACCCAGTACTTC | CSARDEWLAGGFKETQYF
TRBJ2-3 | many | TRBV3-1 | - | TGTGCCAGCAGGCGAACTTCCCCGCGGGGAGATACGCAGTATTTT | CASRRTSPRGDTQYF
TRBJ1-2 | few | TRBV20-1 | TRBD1 | TGCAGTGCTAGAGCCGGACAGGGTTGGGGCTATGGCTACACCTTC | CSARAGQGWGYGYTF
TRBJ2-1 | - | TRBV30 | - | TGTGCCTGGAGTGCTAGGAATGAGCAGTTCTTC | CAWSARNEQFF
TRBJ1-5 | many | TRBV7-8 | - | TGTGCCAGCAGCTTAGCCCTGGACAGCAATCAGCCCCAGCATTTT | CASSLALDSNQPQHF
TRBJ2-7 | many | TRBV11-3 | TRBD1 | TGTGCCAGCAGCTTAGTGGGGGACAGTCCCACCTACGAGCAGTACTTC | CASSLVGDSPTYEQYF
TRBJ1-2 | many | TRBV5-1 | - | TGCGCCAGCAGCTTCTCGACCGATTATGGCTACACCTTC | CASSFSTDYGYTF
TRBJ1-1 | many | TRBV29-1 | - | TGCAGCGTTGTAAGGGCGGGCACTGAAGCTTTCTTT | CSVVRAGTEAFF
TRBJ1-5 | - | TRBV11-1 | TRBD1 | TGTGCCAGCAGCTTTTCTTGGACAGGGGGCACAAACATTCAGCCCCAGCATTTT | CASSFSWTGGTNIQPQHF
TRBJ2-3 | many | TRBV14 | - | TGTGCCAGCAGCCAAGATGAGGTGGATACGCAGTATTTT | CASSQDEVDTQYF
TRBJ1-2 | few | TRBV14 | TRBD1 | TGTGCCAGCAGCCAGACAGGGAAGGCTGGCTACACCTTC | CASSQTGKAGYTF
TRBJ2-3 | many | TRBV5-1 | TRBD1 | TGCGCCAGCAGCTCGGACAGGGGGACAGATACGCAGTATTTT | CASSSDRGTDTQYF
TRBJ1-3 | many | TRBV7-2 | - | TGTGCCAGCAGCTTAGTGGTCAGCTCTGGAAACACCATATATTTT | CASSLVVSSGNTIYF
TRBJ2-1 | - | TRBV4-1 | TRBD2 | TGCGCCAGCAACCAAGAGGGGCTAGCGGGAACCCAGTTCTTC | CASNQEGLAGTQFF
TRBJ1-5 | many | TRBV3-1 | - | TGTGCCAGCAGCCAAGACATCAGAAAGCAGCCCCAGCATTTT | CASSQDIRKQPQHF
TRBJ2-3 | few | TRBV3-1 | - | TGTGCCAGCAGCACTTCTAGCACAGATACGCAGTATTTT | CASSTSSTDTQYF
TRBJ2-2 | many | TRBV5-1 | - | TGCGCCAGCAGCTCCGGGGCTTCTAGCCTAGCGAACACCGGGGAGCTGTTTTTT | CASSSGASSLANTGELFF
TRBJ1-1 | many | TRBV5-1 | TRBD1 | TGCGCCAGCAGCATCCTGACAGGGGGACGGACTGAAGCTTTCTTT | CASSILTGGRTEAFF
TRBJ1-5 | many | TRBV20-1 | - | TGCAGTGCTAGAGAAGGAGGGACGGGGAATCAGCCCCAGCATTTT | CSAREGGTGNQPQHF
TRBJ2-7 | many | TRBV3-1 | - | TGTGCCAGCAGCCCGCGAGGATCTACTATCTCCTACGAGCAGTACTTC | CASSPRGSTISYEQYF
TRBJ2-3 | many | TRBV3-1 | - | TGTGCCAGCAGCCAGAGGCAGCTGAGCACAGATACGCAGTATTTT | CASSQRQLSTDTQYF
TRBJ1-2 | many | TRBV7-2 | - | TGTGCCAGCAGCTTTCTCGGGCCTAACTATGGCTACACCTTC | CASSFLGPNYGYTF
TRBJ1-2 | few | TRBV18 | - | TGTGCCAGCTCACCCGTATCCGAGGGGAATGGGGGCTACACCTTC | CASSPVSEGNGGYTF
TRBJ2-7 | many | TRBV25-1 | - | TGTGCCAGCAGCCCCCACACGGGCAGGTCCTACGAGCAGTACTTC | CASSPHTGRSYEQYF
TRBJ1-5 | many | TRBV2 | TRBD1 | TGTGCCAGCCAAGGATCCAGGGGGGCCCAGCATTTT | CASQGSRGAQHF
TRBJ2-6 | - | TRBV27 | - | TGTGCCAGCAGTTTATCGCCCTCTGGGGCCAACGTCCCGACTTTC | CASSLSPSGANVPTF
TRBJ2-1 | many | TRBV7-2 | TRBD2 | TGTGCCAGCAGCCCACCGGGACTAGCGGGTAGAGAGCAGTTCTTC | CASSPPGLAGREQFF
TRBJ2-1 | many | TRBV3-1 | - | TGTGCCAGCTCGGGGCAGGGGTCCTTCTACAATGAGCAGTTCTTC | CASSGQGSFYNEQFF
TRBJ1-2 | many | TRBV24-1 | - | TGTGCCACCAGTGATAACTATGGCTACACCTTC | CATSDNYGYTF
TRBJ1-2 | many | TRBV12-3/TRBV12-4 | - | TGTGCCAGCACCCTGGACAGACGGATTTCTAACTATGGCTACACCTTC | CASTLDRRISNYGYTF
TRBJ2-1 | many | TRBV6-5 | - | TGTGCCAGCAGTTACAAGGGGACCCCTGAGGAATACAATGAGCAGTTCTTC | CASSYKGTPEEYNEQFF